The source of this T cell receptor beta chain is a study of blood T cell repertoires in COVID-19. The CDR3 is 18 amino acids. CDR1 ENHRY and CDR2 SYGVKD come from the germline V gene. Trimming pared 10 bases from V and 4 bases from J, leaving 31 bases between. Clones were sequenced by immunoSEQ multiplex PCR, and TCRdb holds only the in-frame ones, with some missing. The sample lists 220,000 or so clones, roughly 80% occurring once. The V and J genes are TRBV10-3 and TRBJ1-1, with D uncertain. The TCR originated in a woman aged 55 to 70 who had recovered from COVID-19. The sample comprised peripheral blood. The CDR3 DNA is TGTGCCACCAAGCCTACGAGACCGAGCGTCCAAGGCCCCACTGAAGCTTTCTTT. As protein: CATKPTRPSVQGPTEAFF.